The 17 T cell receptor beta chains reported below all come from one sample, sequenced in a study of beta chain features in type 1 diabetes. Sequenced material consisted of expressed TCRB transcripts (all of the isolated RNA was reverse transcribed). Profiled with immunoSEQ multiplex PCR; TCRdb holds only in-frame clones, not every one. The sample has over 700,000 clones; 17% are singletons. Material: naive CD4+ T cells from blood. These receptors all stem from a woman between 18 and 29 years old in good health.

This clone was seen a handful of times. V and J are TRBV19 and TRBJ2-3, with 9 positions matching TRBD2. V lost 7 bases, J lost 2 bases, and 19 bases stayed unmatched. The CDR3 loop spans 19 amino acids. Germline V gives CDR1 LNHDA, CDR2 SQIVND (reference sequence). The CDR3 loop reads CASTRWASGIVWDTDTQYF. Written as DNA, the CDR3 is TGTGCCAGTACTCGCTGGGCTAGCGGGATTGTTTGGGACACAGATACGCAGTATTTT.

V usage is TRBV10-1 and J usage is TRBJ2-2, with 8 bases matching TRBD1. The germline CDR1 and CDR2 sequences are WNHNN and SYGVQD (reference sequence). The CDR3 sequence is 14 residues long. V dropped 4 bases and J dropped 5; count of bases not matched to a gene: 3. The CDR3 sequence is CASSGTGRTGELFF. Here the CDR3 DNA reads TGCGCCAGCAGTGGGACAGGGAGGACCGGGGAGCTGTTTTTT.

The sample holds a few counts of this clone. The rearrangement uses TRBV5-4 and TRBJ2-7; perhaps D is TRBD1 or TRBD2 (5 bases each). Germline V lookup: CDR1 SGHNT, CDR2 YYREEE (reference sequence). CDR3 length: 14 residues. V was trimmed by 4 bases and J by 5 bases, leaving 16 bases between them. The CDR3 nucleotides read TGTGCCAGCAGCCCGGACGTGGGGCGGGACGAGCAGTACTTC. This translates into CASSPDVGRDEQYF.

The chain is built from TRBV7-6 and TRBJ2-7; 8 positions match TRBD2. Trimming at V came to 4 bases and at J to 6 bases, leaving 14 bases not matched to a gene. The CDR3 spans 16 residues. Germline V gene data show CDR1 as SGHVS and CDR2 as FNYEAQ. The CDR3 reads CASSSLSGRGLVEQYF. As DNA, the CDR3 is TGTGCCAGCAGCTCCCTGAGCGGGAGAGGGTTAGTCGAGCAGTACTTC.

This clone was picked up a small number of times. V gene TRBV25-1 combines with J gene TRBJ2-7; tentatively, D is TRBD2 (5 bases). Trimming removed 3 bases from V and 1 base from J, with 7 bases in between. The CDR3 contains 13 residues. Germline V gene sequence: CDR1 MGHDK, CDR2 SYGVNS. The DNA for the CDR3 is TGTGCCAGCAGTGAGCGGGTGTCCTACGAGCAGTACTTC. Its protein product is CASSERVSYEQYF.

The CDR3 DNA is TGTGCCAGCAGTGGCCGACAGGGGAGCGAGCAGTACTTC. Translation: CASSGRQGSEQYF. The genes are TRBV2 and TRBJ2-7; 8 positions match TRBD1. There are 13 residues in the CDR3. V lost 4 bases to trimming and J lost 6 bases; unmatched junction nucleotides: 5. Germline CDR1 reads SNHLY; CDR2 reads FYNNEI.

This chain uses TRBV28 with TRBJ1-1; D uncertain. V dropped 4 bases and J dropped 4 bases, with 10 bases sitting between them. Looked up from germline, CDR1 is MDHEN and CDR2 is SYDVKM. CDR3 size: 13 residues. CDR3 bases: TGTGCCAGCAGTTGGACGAAGGTCACTGAAGCTTTCTTT. It translates to CASSWTKVTEAFF.

The gene calls are TRBV28 and TRBJ1-4; D unclear. The CDR3 runs to 16 residues. V gave up 7 bases and J gave up 9 bases, with 24 bases separating them. Looked up from germline, CDR1 is MDHEN and CDR2 is SYDVKM. CDR3 in DNA: TGTGCCAGCACTCTTCATAGCGCGGGTTCTAACCAAAAACTGTTTTTT. This gives the protein CASTLHSAGSNQKLFF.

The gene calls are TRBV19 and TRBJ2-4, with a tentative D call TRBD2 (6 bases). V shed 3 bases and J shed 9 bases, with 9 bases lying between them. Germline lookup yields CDR1 LNHDA and CDR2 SQIVND (reference sequence). The CDR3 length is 12 residues. CDR3 in amino acids: CASSMGGAIQYF. The CDR3 nucleotides read TGTGCCAGTAGTATGGGGGGTGCCATTCAGTACTTC.

This clone was picked up a small number of times. The chain links TRBV10-3 to TRBJ1-3, with a possible D match to TRBD1 (5 bases). Germline loops: CDR1 ENHRY, CDR2 SYGVKD. The CDR3 sequence is 14 residues long. V was cut by 5 bases and J by 2 bases, with 10 bases left in between. CDR3 sequence reads: CAISTGTTGNTIYF. The CDR3 DNA sequence: TGTGCCATCAGTACCGGGACCACTGGAAACACCATATATTTT.

This clone was found a few times. The chain recombines TRBV7-2 with TRBJ2-4; 7 positions agree with TRBD1. This CDR3 has 16 residues. Germline loops: CDR1 SGHTA, CDR2 FQGNSA. V shed 5 bases and J 2 bases; nucleotides not matched to a gene: 9. CDR3 sequence: CASSQNRGGTKNIQYF. The CDR3 DNA follows: TGTGCCAGCAGCCAGAACAGGGGTGGAACCAAAAACATTCAGTACTTC.

This clone was found a few times. In DNA, the CDR3 is TGTGCCAGCAGCTTAGTGGGGGCCGACCGGGAGCTGTTTTTT. This codes for CASSLVGADRELFF. This chain links TRBV7-2 with TRBJ2-2, with D tentatively TRBD1 (6 bases). V lost 1 base, J lost 9 bases, and 12 bases lay in between. The CDR3 contains 14 residues. The germline CDR1 and CDR2 sequences are SGHTA and FQGNSA.

This clone was observed a handful of times. V and J are TRBV7-6 and TRBJ1-1; D is undetermined. The CDR3 sequence is 14 residues long. Germline V lookup: CDR1 SGHVS, CDR2 FNYEAQ. Trimming stripped 5 bases from V and 1 base from J, with 11 bases between. CDR3 loop: CASSLTERNTEAFF. For the CDR3, the DNA is TGTGCCAGCAGCCTGACCGAGAGGAACACTGAAGCTTTCTTT.

The chain carries TRBV18 and TRBJ2-1; tentatively, D is TRBD1 or TRBD2 (6 bases each). The CDR3 has 13 residues. V was shortened by 8 bases and J by 6 bases, with 14 bases between the two germline ends. Germline CDR1 KGHSH, CDR2 LQKENI. The CDR3 reads CASHVGGGNEQFF. CDR3 nucleotide sequence: TGTGCCAGCCACGTTGGAGGGGGCAATGAGCAGTTCTTC.

In its sample, this clone was seen a few times. The chain joins TRBV5-6 to TRBJ2-1, with D perhaps matching TRBD2 (6 bases). The germline V gene encodes CDR1 SGHDT and CDR2 YYEEEE. Trimming stripped 0 bases from V and 6 bases from J, with 13 bases between. CDR3 length equals 15 residues. DNA of the CDR3: TGTGCCAGCAGCTTGGGTCGGGAGTACCGCAATGAGCAGTTCTTC. Amino acid sequence: CASSLGREYRNEQFF.

J is TRBJ2-2 and V is TRBV4-3, with 9 nucleotides matching TRBD2. Germline values: CDR1 LGHNA, CDR2 YSLEER. The length of the CDR3 is 16 residues. J lost 6 bases, V lost 1 base, and 6 bases had no gene match. The CDR3 loop is CASSQGPGLASGELFF. CDR3 nucleotides: TGCGCCAGCAGCCAAGGACCGGGACTAGCATCCGGGGAGCTGTTTTTT.

The chain employs TRBV19 and TRBJ2-7; no reliable D call. Germline V CDR1 and CDR2: LNHDA, SQIVND (reference sequence). Trimming took 3 bases from V and 5 from J, leaving 5 bases between them. The CDR3 consists of 11 residues. Written as DNA, the CDR3 is TGTGCCAGTAGTATCCGTGACGAGCAGTACTTC. This gives the protein CASSIRDEQYF.